This T cell receptor beta chain was observed in a study of blood T cell repertoires in COVID-19. Study-wide context: COVID-19 samples collected from the United States, Italy and Spain covered acute and convalescent phases.

Germline-derived CDR1 and CDR2 are SGHDT and YYEEEE. The V end lost 4 bases, the J end lost 0 bases, and 14 bases lay between the germline ends. The CDR3 loop spans 16 amino acids. In the original workflow: Estimated nucleated cell counts came from reference gene primer amplification. Data came from immunoSEQ multiplex PCR; TCRdb stores just in-frame clones and leaves some out. That table gives V, J and clone size, and the DNA gave D and trimming. The sample has more than 85,000 clones, around 87% seen once. The receptor was derived from a human donor in a cohort sampled during active COVID-19. Sequencing used peripheral blood. V and J are TRBV5-6 and TRBJ1-5, with a weak D call TRBD1 (6 bases). CDR3 in amino acids: CASSQRGSYSNQPQHF. The CDR3 DNA follows: TGTGCCAGCAGCCAGAGGGGGAGTTATAGCAATCAGCCCCAGCATTTT.